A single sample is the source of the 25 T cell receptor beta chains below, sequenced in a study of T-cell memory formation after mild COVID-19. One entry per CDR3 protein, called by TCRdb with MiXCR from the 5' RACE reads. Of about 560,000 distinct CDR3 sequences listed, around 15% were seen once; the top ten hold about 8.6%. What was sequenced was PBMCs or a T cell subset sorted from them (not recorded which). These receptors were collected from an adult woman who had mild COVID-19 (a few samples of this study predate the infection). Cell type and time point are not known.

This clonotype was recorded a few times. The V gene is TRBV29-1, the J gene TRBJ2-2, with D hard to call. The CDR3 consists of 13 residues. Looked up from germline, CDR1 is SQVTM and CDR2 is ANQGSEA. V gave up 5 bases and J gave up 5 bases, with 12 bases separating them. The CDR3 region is CSVSFGGTGELFF. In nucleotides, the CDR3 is TGCAGCGTTTCGTTCGGCGGTACCGGGGAGCTGTTTTTT.

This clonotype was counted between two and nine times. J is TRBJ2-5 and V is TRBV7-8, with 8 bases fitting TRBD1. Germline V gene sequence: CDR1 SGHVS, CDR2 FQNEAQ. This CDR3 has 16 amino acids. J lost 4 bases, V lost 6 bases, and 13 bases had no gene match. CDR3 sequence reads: CASSLSGGVSGETQYF. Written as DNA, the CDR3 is TGTGCCAGCAGTTTGTCAGGGGGCGTTTCGGGAGAGACCCAGTACTTC.

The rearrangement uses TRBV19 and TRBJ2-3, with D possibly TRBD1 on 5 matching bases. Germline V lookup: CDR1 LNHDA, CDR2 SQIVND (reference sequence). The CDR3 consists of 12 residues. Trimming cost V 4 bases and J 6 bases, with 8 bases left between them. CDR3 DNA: TGTGCCAGTAGTACACCAGGGGATACGCAGTATTTT. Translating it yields CASSTPGDTQYF.

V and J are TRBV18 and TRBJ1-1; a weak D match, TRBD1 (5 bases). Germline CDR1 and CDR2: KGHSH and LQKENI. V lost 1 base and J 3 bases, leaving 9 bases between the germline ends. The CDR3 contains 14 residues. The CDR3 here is CASSPLRGDTEAFF. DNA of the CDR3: TGTGCCAGCTCACCACTCCGGGGGGACACTGAAGCTTTCTTT.

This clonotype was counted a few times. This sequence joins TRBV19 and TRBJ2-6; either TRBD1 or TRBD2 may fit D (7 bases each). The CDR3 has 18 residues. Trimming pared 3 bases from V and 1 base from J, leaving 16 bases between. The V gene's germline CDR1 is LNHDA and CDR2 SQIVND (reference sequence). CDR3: CASSIGQAGGSGANVLTF. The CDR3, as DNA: TGTGCCAGTAGTATTGGACAGGCCGGGGGGTCTGGGGCCAACGTCCTGACTTTC.

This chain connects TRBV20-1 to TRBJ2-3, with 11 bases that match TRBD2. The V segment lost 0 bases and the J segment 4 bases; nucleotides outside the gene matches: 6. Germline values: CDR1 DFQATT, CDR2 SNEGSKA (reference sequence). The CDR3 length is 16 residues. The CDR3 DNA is TGCAGTGCTAGAGATCAGACTAGCGGGGTGGCAGATACGCAGTATTTT. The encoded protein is CSARDQTSGVADTQYF.

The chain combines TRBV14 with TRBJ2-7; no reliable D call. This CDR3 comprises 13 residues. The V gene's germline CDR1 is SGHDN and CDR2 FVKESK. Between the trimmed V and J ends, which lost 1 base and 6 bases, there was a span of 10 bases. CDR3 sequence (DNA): TGTGCCAGCAGCCAAGTCGACGGGCGCGAGCAGTACTTC. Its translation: CASSQVDGREQYF.

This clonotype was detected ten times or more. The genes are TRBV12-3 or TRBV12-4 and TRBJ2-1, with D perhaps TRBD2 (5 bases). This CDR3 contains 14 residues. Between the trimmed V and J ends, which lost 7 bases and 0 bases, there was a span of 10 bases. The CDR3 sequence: CASKPGSSYNEQFF. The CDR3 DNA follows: TGTGCCAGCAAGCCGGGAAGCTCCTACAATGAGCAGTTCTTC.

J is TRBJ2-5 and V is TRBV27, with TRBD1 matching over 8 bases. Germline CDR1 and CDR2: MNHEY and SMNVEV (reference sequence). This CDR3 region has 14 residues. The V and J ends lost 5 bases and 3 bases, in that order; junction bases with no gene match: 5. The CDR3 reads CASSPGQVKETQYF. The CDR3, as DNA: TGTGCCAGCAGTCCGGGACAGGTGAAAGAGACCCAGTACTTC.

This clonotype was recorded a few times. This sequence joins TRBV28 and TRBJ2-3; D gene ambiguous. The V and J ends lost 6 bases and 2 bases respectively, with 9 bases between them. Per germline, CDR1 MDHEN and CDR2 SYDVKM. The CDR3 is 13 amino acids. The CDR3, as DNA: TGTGCCAGCAGCTGGGGATACACAGATACGCAGTATTTT. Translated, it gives CASSWGYTDTQYF. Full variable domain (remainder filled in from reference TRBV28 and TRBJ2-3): DVKVTQSSRYLVKRTGEKVFLECVQDMDHENMFWYRQDPGLGLRLIYFSYDVKMKEKGDIPEGYSVSREKKERFSLILESASTNQTSMYLCASSWGYTDTQYFGPGTRLTVL.

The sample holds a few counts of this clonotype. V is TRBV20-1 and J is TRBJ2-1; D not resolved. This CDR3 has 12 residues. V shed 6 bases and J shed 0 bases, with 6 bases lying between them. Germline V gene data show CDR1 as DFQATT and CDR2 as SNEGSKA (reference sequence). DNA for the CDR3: TGCAGTGCGTTGAGCTCCTACAATGAGCAGTTCTTC. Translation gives CSALSSYNEQFF.

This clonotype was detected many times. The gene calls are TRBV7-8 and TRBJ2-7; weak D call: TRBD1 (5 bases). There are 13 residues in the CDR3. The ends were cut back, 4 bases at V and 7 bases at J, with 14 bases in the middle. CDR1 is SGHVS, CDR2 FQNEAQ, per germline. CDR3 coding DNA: TGTGCCAGCAGCTGGGCGGACAAGGGGGAGCAGTACTTC. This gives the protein CASSWADKGEQYF.

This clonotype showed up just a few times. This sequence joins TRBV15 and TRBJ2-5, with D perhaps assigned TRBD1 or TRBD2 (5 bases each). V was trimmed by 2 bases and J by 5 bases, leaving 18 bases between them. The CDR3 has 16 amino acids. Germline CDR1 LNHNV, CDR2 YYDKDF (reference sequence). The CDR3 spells CATSRPPGRIGETQYF. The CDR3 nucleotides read TGTGCCACCAGCAGACCTCCGGGACGGATAGGGGAGACCCAGTACTTC.

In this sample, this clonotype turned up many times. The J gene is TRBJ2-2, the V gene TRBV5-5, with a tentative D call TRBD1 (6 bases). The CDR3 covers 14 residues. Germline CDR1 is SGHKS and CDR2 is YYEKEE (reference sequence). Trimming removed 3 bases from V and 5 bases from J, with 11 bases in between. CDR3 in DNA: TGTGCCAGCAGCTCCCAGGGGAATACCGGGGAGCTGTTTTTT. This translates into CASSSQGNTGELFF.

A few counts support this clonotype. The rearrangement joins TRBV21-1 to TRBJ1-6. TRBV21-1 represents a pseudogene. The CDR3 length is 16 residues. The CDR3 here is CASSKVEGSYNSPLHF. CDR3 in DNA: TGTGCCAGCAGCAAAGTGGAGGGATCCTATAATTCACCCCTCCACTTT.

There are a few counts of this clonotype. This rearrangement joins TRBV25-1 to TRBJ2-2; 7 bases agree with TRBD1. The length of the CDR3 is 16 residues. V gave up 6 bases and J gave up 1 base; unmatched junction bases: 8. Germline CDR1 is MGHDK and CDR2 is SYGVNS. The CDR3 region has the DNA TGTGCCAGCAGGGGTCCCGGGACAGTGAACACCGGGGAGCTGTTTTTT. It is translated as CASRGPGTVNTGELFF. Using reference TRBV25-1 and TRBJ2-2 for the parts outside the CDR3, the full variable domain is EADIYQTPRYLVIGTGKKITLECSQTMGHDKMYWYQQDPGMELHLIHYSYGVNSTEKGDLSSESTVSRIRTEHFPLTLESARPSHTSQYLCASRGPGTVNTGELFFGEGSRLTVL.

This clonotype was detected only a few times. The CDR3 loop is CASSQSSSRDTQYF. CDR3 nucleotides: TGCGCCAGCAGCCAGAGCTCCTCCCGGGATACGCAGTATTTT. The J gene is TRBJ2-3, the V gene TRBV4-3; D remains unclear. The V end was cut by 3 bases, the J end by 6 bases, with 13 bases between. Germline V lookup: CDR1 LGHNA, CDR2 YSLEER. The CDR3 has 14 amino acids.

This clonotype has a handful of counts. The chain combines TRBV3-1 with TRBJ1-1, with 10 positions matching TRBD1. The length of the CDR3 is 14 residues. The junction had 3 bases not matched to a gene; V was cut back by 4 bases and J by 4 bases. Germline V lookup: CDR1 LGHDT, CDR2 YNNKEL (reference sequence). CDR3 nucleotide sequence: TGTGCCAGCAGCCTCCGGGACAGGGGCACTGAAGCTTTCTTT. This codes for CASSLRDRGTEAFF. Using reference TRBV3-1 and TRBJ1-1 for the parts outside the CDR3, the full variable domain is DTAVSQTPKYLVTQMGNDKSIKCEQNLGHDTMYWYKQDSKKFLKIMFSYNNKELIINETVPNRFSPKSPDKAHLNLHINSLELGDSAVYFCASSLRDRGTEAFFGQGTRLTVV.

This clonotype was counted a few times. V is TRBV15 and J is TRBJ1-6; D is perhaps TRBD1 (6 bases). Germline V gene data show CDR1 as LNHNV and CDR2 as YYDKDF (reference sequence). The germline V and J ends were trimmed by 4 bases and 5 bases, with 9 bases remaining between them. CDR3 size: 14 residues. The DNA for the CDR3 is TGTGCCACCAGCACAGACAGGAATAATTCACCCCTCCACTTT. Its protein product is CATSTDRNNSPLHF.

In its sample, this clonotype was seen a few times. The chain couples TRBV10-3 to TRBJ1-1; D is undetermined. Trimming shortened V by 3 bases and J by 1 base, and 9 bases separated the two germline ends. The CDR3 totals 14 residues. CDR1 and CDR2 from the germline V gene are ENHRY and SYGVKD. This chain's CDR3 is CAISDPIRNTEAFF. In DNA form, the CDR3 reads TGTGCCATCAGTGACCCTATCCGGAACACTGAAGCTTTCTTT.

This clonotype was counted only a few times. The CDR3 nucleotides read TGTGCCACCAGTGATTTTGAGGGGCAGTACTTC. As protein: CATSDFEGQYF. The V and J genes are TRBV24-1 and TRBJ2-7; TRBD2 is a possible D gene (5 bases). Trimming left V 1 base short and J 9 bases short, with 6 bases between. Germline V gene lookup returns CDR1 KGHDR and CDR2 SFDVKD. This CDR3 contains 11 residues.

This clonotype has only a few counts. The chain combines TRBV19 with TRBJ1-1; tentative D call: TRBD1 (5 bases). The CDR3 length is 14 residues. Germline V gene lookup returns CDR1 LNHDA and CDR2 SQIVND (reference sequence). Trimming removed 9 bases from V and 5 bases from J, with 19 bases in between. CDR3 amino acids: CASRDARGRTEAFF. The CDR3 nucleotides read TGTGCCAGCCGGGACGCTCGGGGACGGACTGAAGCTTTCTTT.

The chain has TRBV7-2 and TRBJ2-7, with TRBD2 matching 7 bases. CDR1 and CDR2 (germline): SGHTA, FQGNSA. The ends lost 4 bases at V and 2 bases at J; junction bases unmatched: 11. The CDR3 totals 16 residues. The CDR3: CASSSLAAQAPYEQYF. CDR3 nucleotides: TGTGCCAGCAGCTCCCTAGCGGCCCAAGCACCCTACGAGCAGTACTTC.

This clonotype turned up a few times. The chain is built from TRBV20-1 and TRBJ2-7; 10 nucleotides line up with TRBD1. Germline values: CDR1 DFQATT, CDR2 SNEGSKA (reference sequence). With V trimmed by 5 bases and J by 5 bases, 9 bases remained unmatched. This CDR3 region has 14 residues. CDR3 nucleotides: TGCAGTGCTCGAACCGGGACAGGGGCCGACGAGCAGTACTTC. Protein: CSARTGTGADEQYF.

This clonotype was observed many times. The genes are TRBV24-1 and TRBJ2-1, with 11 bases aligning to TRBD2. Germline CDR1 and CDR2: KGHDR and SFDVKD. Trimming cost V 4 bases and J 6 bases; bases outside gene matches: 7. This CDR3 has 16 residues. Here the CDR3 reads CATSEGGLAGGNEQFF. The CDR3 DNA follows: TGTGCCACCAGTGAGGGAGGACTAGCGGGTGGCAATGAGCAGTTCTTC.